This TCR delta chain was retrieved from a study of gamma delta lymphoproliferative disorders and STAT genes (dated by TCRdb to 2016 to 2018). Turning to the overall study: Gamma-chain libraries were prepared from at least 50 ng of genomic DNA using the LymphoTrack Dx TCRG Assay. Because no corresponding Invivoscribe delta assay was available, delta-chain libraries were prepared according to the standard operating procedure of the EuroClonality-NGS working group. The study profiled TCR gamma and delta CDR3 repertoires by deep sequencing in Tgammadelta lymphoproliferative disease patients and healthy controls, within a larger immunophenotypic and STAT-mutation study. To confirm results, a couple of gamma-chain samples and every delta-chain sample were sequenced twice. Results and caveats for the whole study, not just this receptor: It was noted by the authors that NGS specificity may be reduced at low frequencies, so confirmation of the public or private nature of leukemic clones is needed. When whole repertoires were clustered, patient gamma repertoires were grouped separately from healthy controls, whereas no separation between groups was observed for delta repertoires. Nearly all major gamma and delta clonotypes of patients were found to be public, being shared with at least one healthy donor, and only a couple of gamma clonotypes were found to be private to disease. Control T cells were likely spread across varied maturation stages, whereas leukemic cells were skewed toward terminal effectors, which potentially limits comparisons between patients and controls.

This clone was picked up a small number of times. Its recognized antigen is unknown. This sequence is one base from a far larger clone and is likely a read error. The identical CDR3 is also encoded by other nucleotide sequences in the sample. The germline V gene sets CDR1 to GEAIGNYY and CDR2 to EKD. Including the terminal cysteine and phenylalanine, the CDR3 comprises 18 residues. Just CDR3 DNA is preserved here, 54 bases in frame from base 1. In both library methods, multiplex PCR was carried out with primers targeting conserved V and J regions of the TCR genes. The amplicons were purified, pooled and then sequenced on an Illumina MiSeq platform. The study's own analysis went as follows. V(D)J alignment, clonotype assembly and translation were done with MiXCR, while functionality assessment and CDR3 repertoire analyses were done with VDJtools. CDR3 was defined according to IMGT, and analyses were limited to productive sequences using functional genes, with ORF genes and pseudogenes excluded. Identical amino acid CDR3s of major clonotypes (frequency >=5%) were searched for across all patients and controls using a custom Python script. A one-sided non-parametric Wilcoxon test was used to compare clonotype frequencies between patients and controls. Identical DNA sequences were merged into single rows after TCRdb reprocessed the public reads with CATT. In this record, the V and J calls reflect TCRdb's handling and not the investigators' own analysis. The sample data list around 4,200 delta-chain clones, and roughly 1% of these were observed just once. The biggest ten clones account for over 20% of the sample.

For TCR sequencing, genomic DNA was taken from peripheral blood mononuclear cells isolated from both patients and controls. Controls were 23 healthy adult blood donors, with a median age of around 64 years and some twelve males and about eleven females, matched to patients for age and sex. Rearrangement joined TRDV2 to TRDJ3, and possibly TRDD3, on 6 matching bases. The sample consisted of blood. This clonotype was sampled from a human donor in good health. CDR3 region: CACDTAGASSWDTRQMFF. The sequence in DNA is TGTGCCTGTGACACCGCTGGGGCGAGCTCCTGGGACACCCGTCAGATGTTTTTC.